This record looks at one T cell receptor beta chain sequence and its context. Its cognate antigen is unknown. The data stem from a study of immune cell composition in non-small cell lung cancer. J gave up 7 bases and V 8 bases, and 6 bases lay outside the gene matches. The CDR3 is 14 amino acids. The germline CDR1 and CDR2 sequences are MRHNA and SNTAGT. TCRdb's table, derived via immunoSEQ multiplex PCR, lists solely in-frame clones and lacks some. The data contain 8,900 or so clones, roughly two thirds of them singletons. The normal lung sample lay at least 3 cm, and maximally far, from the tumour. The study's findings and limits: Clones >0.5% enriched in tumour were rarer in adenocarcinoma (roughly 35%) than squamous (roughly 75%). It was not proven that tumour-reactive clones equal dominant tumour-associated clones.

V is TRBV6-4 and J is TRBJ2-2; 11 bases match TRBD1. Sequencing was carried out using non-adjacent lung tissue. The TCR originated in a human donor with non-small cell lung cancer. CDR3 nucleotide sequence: TGTGCCAGCTCGGGACAGGGGGTCAACGGGGAGCTGTTTTTT. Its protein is CASSGQGVNGELFF.